The 31 T cell receptor beta chains given below trace back to one sample, sequenced in a study of blood T cell repertoires in COVID-19. Method: immunoSEQ multiplex PCR; TCRdb's copy keeps in-frame clones and lacks some. The sample includes under 500,000 clones, 85% to 90% seen only once; the top ten take over 4%. Source material: peripheral blood. The receptors here all came from a woman aged 25 to 39 with acute or convalescent COVID-19.

V gene TRBV13 combines with J gene TRBJ1-3; D not resolved. The CDR3 sequence is 15 residues long. From germline, CDR1 is PRHDT and CDR2 FYEKMQ (reference sequence). V was shortened by 8 bases and J by 0 bases, with 14 bases between the two germline ends. The CDR3 region has the DNA TGTGCCAGCGGCATGGGCCCTTCCTCTGGAAACACCATATATTTT. Residues: CASGMGPSSGNTIYF. Looking up the rest from reference TRBV13 and TRBJ1-3 gives the full variable domain: AAGVIQSPRHLIKEKRETATLKCYPIPRHDTVYWYQQGPGQDPQFLISFYEKMQSDKGSIPDRFSAQQFSDYHSELNMSSLELGDSALYFCASGMGPSSGNTIYFGEGSWLTVV.

Notes on this clone: The sample holds other DNA sequences that translate to the same CDR3. The chain uses TRBV3-1 (or the pseudogene TRBV3-2) and TRBJ2-1, with TRBD1 matching over 7 bases. Germline loops: CDR1 LGHDT, CDR2 YNNKEL (reference sequence). This CDR3 contains 14 residues. J lost 5 bases, V lost 4 bases, and 5 bases had no gene match. The DNA of the CDR3 is TGTGCCAGCAGCCTACTTGGGACAGACAATGAGCAGTTCTTC. It encodes CASSLLGTDNEQFF.

The chain combines TRBV18 with TRBJ1-2, with no clear D. Germline-derived CDR1 and CDR2 are KGHSH and LQKENI. V was pared by 2 bases and J by 5 bases, with 9 bases between. The length of the CDR3 is 13 residues. The chain's CDR3 is CASSPSREYGYTF. The CDR3, as DNA: TGTGCCAGCTCACCATCCCGGGAATATGGCTACACCTTC.

This chain uses TRBV7-9 with TRBJ1-6, with TRBD1 identical over 9 bases. V was clipped by 3 bases and J by 9 bases; unmatched bases: 6. Germline V gene lookup returns CDR1 SEHNR and CDR2 FQNEAQ (reference sequence). This CDR3 spans 15 amino acids. The CDR3 sequence: CASSFEGQGISPLHF. DNA for the CDR3: TGTGCCAGCAGCTTCGAGGGACAGGGTATTTCACCCCTCCACTTT.

The V gene is TRBV29-1, the J gene TRBJ2-1, with 9 bases that match TRBD1. V lost 6 bases, J lost 5 bases, and 8 bases stayed unmatched. CDR1 is SQVTM, CDR2 ANQGSEA, per germline. This CDR3 contains 14 residues. CDR3 in amino acids: CSVAGTGKNNEQFF. Written as DNA, the CDR3 is TGCAGCGTAGCAGGGACAGGGAAAAACAATGAGCAGTTCTTC.

The V gene is TRBV5-1, the J gene TRBJ2-3; D is undetermined. The CDR3 is 18 residues long. Trimming shortened V by 4 bases and J by 2 bases, and 23 bases separated the two germline ends. Germline V lookup: CDR1 SGHRS, CDR2 YFSETQ. CDR3 amino acids: CASSLAGSMSGHTDTQYF. DNA of the CDR3: TGCGCCAGCAGCCTCGCAGGTTCAATGAGTGGCCACACAGATACGCAGTATTTT. The entire variable domain, with the rest obtained from reference TRBV5-1 and TRBJ2-3, is as follows: KAGVTQTPRYLIKTRGQQVTLSCSPISGHRSVSWYQQTPGQGLQFLFEYFSETQRNKGNFPGRFSGRQFSNSRSEMNVSTLELGDSALYLCASSLAGSMSGHTDTQYFGPGTRLTVL.

The genes are TRBV18 and TRBJ2-1; TRBD2 aligns across 12 bases. Germline V gene sequence: CDR1 KGHSH, CDR2 LQKENI. V lost 3 bases and J lost 6; bases outside the gene matches: 3. The CDR3 covers 15 residues. The CDR3 sequence: CASSPGLAGLNEQFF. The CDR3 DNA sequence: TGTGCCAGCTCACCCGGACTAGCGGGGCTCAATGAGCAGTTCTTC.

The chain uses TRBV10-3 and TRBJ2-3, with D hard to call. The germline gives CDR1 ENHRY, CDR2 SYGVKD. Trimming removed 8 bases at V and 4 bases at J, with 7 bases between. This CDR3 is built from 11 residues. The CDR3 is CAILVSDTQYF. CDR3 sequence (DNA): TGTGCCATCTTAGTATCAGATACGCAGTATTTT.

This clone was picked up one time. The chain links TRBV7-8 to TRBJ1-2; 7 bases fit TRBD1. V gave up 6 bases and J gave up 3 bases; unmatched junction bases: 1. The germline V gene has CDR1 SGHVS and CDR2 FQNEAQ. This CDR3 contains 12 residues. The CDR3 DNA sequence: TGTGCCAGCAGTCAGGGGGACTATGGCTACACCTTC. This sequence encodes CASSQGDYGYTF.

The chain has TRBV7-9 and TRBJ2-1; the match to TRBD1 covers 8 bases. Germline V gene data show CDR1 as SEHNR and CDR2 as FQNEAQ (reference sequence). V lost 7 bases and J lost 8; bases outside the gene matches: 13. This CDR3 has 15 residues. CDR3 in DNA: TGTGCCAGCACCCCCTGGGCGACAGGGGAGTATGAGCAGTTCTTC. It is translated as CASTPWATGEYEQFF.

J is TRBJ1-2 and V is TRBV4-2, with no clear D. This CDR3 region has 15 residues. Looked up from germline, CDR1 is LGHNA and CDR2 is YNFKEQ. V shed 0 bases and J shed 7 bases, with 15 bases lying between them. The CDR3 bases are TGTGCCAGCAGCCAAGAGGTTCGGGGAGAGAGTGGCTACACCTTC. Encoded protein: CASSQEVRGESGYTF.

This chain joins TRBV29-1 and TRBJ2-1; 7 nucleotides match TRBD1. With 6 bases clipped from V and 0 bases from J, the junction kept 5 bases outside the gene matches. The CDR3 spans 14 residues. Germline V gene sequence: CDR1 SQVTM, CDR2 ANQGSEA. CDR3 nucleotide sequence: TGCAGCGTGGGGACAGCTAGCTCCTACAATGAGCAGTTCTTC. Its translation: CSVGTASSYNEQFF.

This clone has only a few counts. This chain connects TRBV11-2 to TRBJ1-1; maybe TRBD1 (6 bases). Trimming removed 5 bases at V and 2 bases at J, with 15 bases between. Germline CDR1 SGHAT, CDR2 FQNNGV. This CDR3 has 15 amino acids. CDR3 sequence reads: CASSLRTTGNTEAFF. CDR3 DNA: TGTGCCAGCAGCCTACGGACGACAGGAAACACTGAAGCTTTCTTT.

The rearrangement uses TRBV10-2 and TRBJ1-1; D is possibly TRBD1 (6 bases). The V end lost 7 bases, the J end lost 4 bases, and 16 bases lay between the germline ends. The CDR3 spans 14 residues. The V gene's germline CDR1 is WSHSY and CDR2 SAAADI. CDR3: CASTGMEGGTEAFF. In DNA form, the CDR3 reads TGCGCCAGCACTGGTATGGAAGGGGGCACTGAAGCTTTCTTT.

The chain uses TRBV5-1 and TRBJ1-4, with 10 bases aligning to TRBD1. The CDR3 loop spans 14 amino acids. V dropped 4 bases and J dropped 6; count of bases not matched to a gene: 3. Germline values: CDR1 SGHRS, CDR2 YFSETQ. CDR3: CASSPGTGDEKLFF. DNA of the CDR3: TGCGCCAGCAGCCCCGGGACAGGGGATGAAAAACTGTTTTTT.

This chain joins TRBV9 and TRBJ2-2; weak D call: TRBD2 (6 bases). Germline V gene data show CDR1 as SGDLS and CDR2 as YYNGEE. V lost 4 bases, J lost 4 bases, and 14 bases lay in between. The CDR3 has 15 amino acids. CDR3 bases: TGTGCCAGCAGCCGGGACTTCTCAGCCACCGGGGAGCTGTTTTTT. It is translated as CASSRDFSATGELFF.

The chain has TRBV19 and TRBJ2-1, with a weak D call TRBD1 (5 bases). CDR1 LNHDA and CDR2 SQIVND come from the germline V gene (reference sequence). The CDR3 runs 13 residues. V shed 1 base and J shed 4 bases, with 5 bases lying between them. Here the CDR3 DNA reads TGTGCCAGTAGTATAGGACAGTACAATGAGCAGTTCTTC. Its protein product is CASSIGQYNEQFF.

The chain has TRBV6-2 or TRBV6-3 and TRBJ2-7, with 10 bases that match TRBD2. The CDR3 covers 16 residues. V was clipped by 6 bases and J by 12 bases; unmatched bases: 20. Per germline, CDR1 MNHEY and CDR2 SVGEGT. DNA for the CDR3: TGTGCCAGCAGCCCCCGACCCGCTAGCGGGGGTTCCTCCTGGTACTTC. This translates into CASSPRPASGGSSWYF.

The chain couples TRBV2 to TRBJ1-5, with TRBD1 matching 11 bases. Germline V gene sequence: CDR1 SNHLY, CDR2 FYNNEI. The CDR3 sequence is 15 residues long. V shed 2 bases and J 12 bases; nucleotides not matched to a gene: 9. CDR3 amino acids: CASSERGTGGKDQHF. CDR3 DNA: TGTGCCAGCAGTGAAAGGGGGACAGGGGGAAAGGACCAGCATTTT. The complete variable domain, with remaining parts taken from reference TRBV2 and TRBJ1-5, reads EPEVTQTPSHQVTQMGQEVILRCVPISNHLYFYWYRQILGQKVEFLVSFYNNEISEKSEIFDDQFSVERPDGSNFTLKIRSTKLEDSAMYFCASSERGTGGKDQHFGDGTRLSIL.

V and J are TRBV7-9 and TRBJ2-1; TRBD2 aligns across 11 bases. CDR3 length: 16 amino acids. Germline values: CDR1 SEHNR, CDR2 FQNEAQ (reference sequence). The ends lost 1 base at V and 6 bases at J; junction bases unmatched: 5. The DNA of the CDR3 is TGTGCCAGCAGCTTAGGGATTAGCGGGGGGGTCAATGAGCAGTTCTTC. This sequence encodes CASSLGISGGVNEQFF.

This clone was picked up a small number of times. The CDR3 sequence: CASSLEDKTYEQYF. The CDR3 nucleotides are TGTGCCAGCAGCTTAGAGGACAAGACCTACGAGCAGTACTTC. V gene TRBV13 combines with J gene TRBJ2-7; D possibly corresponds to TRBD1 (5 bases). The V gene's germline CDR1 is PRHDT and CDR2 FYEKMQ (reference sequence). V lost 1 base and J 2 bases, leaving 9 bases between the germline ends. CDR3 length: 14 residues. Full variable domain (rest looked up from reference TRBV13 and TRBJ2-7): AAGVIQSPRHLIKEKRETATLKCYPIPRHDTVYWYQQGPGQDPQFLISFYEKMQSDKGSIPDRFSAQQFSDYHSELNMSSLELGDSALYFCASSLEDKTYEQYFGPGTRLTVT.

This chain connects TRBV5-1 to TRBJ2-5, with D possibly TRBD2 on 6 matching bases. CDR3 length: 17 residues. Germline CDR1 and CDR2: SGHRS and YFSETQ. V lost 2 bases to trimming and J lost 4 bases, with 21 bases between them. CDR3 in amino acids: CASSFFPGTEGGETQYF. The CDR3, as DNA: TGCGCCAGCAGCTTTTTTCCTGGGACGGAGGGAGGAGAGACCCAGTACTTC.

The chain links TRBV1 to TRBJ2-2; the table calls TRBD1, which could not be checked here. TRBV1 is reported as a pseudogene. The CDR3 totals 22 residues. CDR3 loop: CTSSQDLSKSPGQGTNTGELFF. CDR3 nucleotides: TGCACCAGCAGCCAAGATCTGTCAAAATCGCCGGGACAGGGTACGAACACCGGGGAGCTGTTTTTT.

This clone was seen only a few times. The same CDR3 also results from other DNA sequences found in this sample. The chain carries TRBV5-1 and TRBJ2-1, with D perhaps TRBD1 (5 bases). The length of the CDR3 is 15 residues. Germline lookup yields CDR1 SGHRS and CDR2 YFSETQ. The ends were cut back, 4 bases at V and 0 bases at J, with 11 bases in the middle. CDR3 sequence (DNA): TGCGCCAGCAGCCCCGACACAGGCTCCTACAATGAGCAGTTCTTC. This encodes CASSPDTGSYNEQFF.

The chain carries TRBV10-2 and TRBJ2-3; D gene uncertain. The CDR3 spans 10 residues. Trimming took off 5 bases at V and 6 bases at J, with 3 bases between the two ends. The V gene's germline CDR1 is WSHSY and CDR2 SAAADI. Here the CDR3 DNA reads TGCGCCAGCAGTTCGGATACGCAGTATTTT. It yields the protein CASSSDTQYF.

V is TRBV25-1 and J is TRBJ2-7, with 9 positions matching TRBD2. CDR1 is MGHDK and CDR2 is SYGVNS in the germline V gene. The CDR3 extends over 14 amino acids. Trimming took 5 bases from V and 3 from J; bases not matched to a gene: 5. CDR3 coding DNA: TGTGCCAGCAGTATAAGCGGGGGGCTCTACGAGCAGTACTTC. Translating gives CASSISGGLYEQYF.

CDR3 sequence: CASSPRQGGGNTIYF. CDR3 DNA sequence: TGTGCCAGCTCACCACGCCAGGGGGGAGGAAACACCATATATTTT. The chain links TRBV18 to TRBJ1-3; 7 bases are a match to TRBD1. Germline loops: CDR1 KGHSH, CDR2 LQKENI. J was trimmed by 4 bases and V by 1 base; bases with no gene match: 4. The CDR3 spans 15 residues.

The rearrangement joins TRBV11-3 to TRBJ2-4, with D possibly being TRBD1 (6 bases). The V end was cut by 6 bases, the J end by 8 bases, with 17 bases between. The CDR3 is 14 residues long. Germline lookup yields CDR1 SGHNT and CDR2 YENEEA. The CDR3 loop is CASSPGHPTDIQYF. For the CDR3, the DNA is TGTGCCAGCAGTCCGGGACACCCAACGGACATTCAGTACTTC.

The CDR3 nucleotides are TGTGCCACCAGCAGAGATGGGGGACTAGTTGGAGATACGCAGTATTTT. Translating gives CATSRDGGLVGDTQYF. The chain has TRBV15 and TRBJ2-3; TRBD2 matches at 8 bases. CDR1 is LNHNV, CDR2 YYDKDF, per germline (reference sequence). V shed 0 bases, J shed 5 bases, and the junction held 7 bases outside the gene matches. The CDR3 has 16 amino acids. Full variable domain (outside the CDR3, taken from reference TRBV15 and TRBJ2-3): DAMVIQNPRYQVTQFGKPVTLSCSQTLNHNVMYWYQQKSSQAPKLLFHYYDKDFNNEADTPDNFQSRRPNTSFCFLDIRSPGLGDTAMYLCATSRDGGLVGDTQYFGPGTRLTVL.

The rearrangement links TRBV4-1 to TRBJ2-2; no firm D call. Germline-derived CDR1 and CDR2 are MGHRA and YSYEKL. V was shortened by 1 base and J by 4 bases, with 4 bases between the two germline ends. The CDR3 spans 13 residues. This CDR3 reads CASSQGGTGELFF. CDR3 coding DNA: TGCGCCAGCAGCCAAGGAGGCACCGGGGAGCTGTTTTTT.

This clone was picked up a small number of times. This chain links TRBV5-6 with TRBJ1-5; the match to TRBD1 covers 7 bases. In germline, CDR1 is SGHDT, CDR2 YYEEEE. The CDR3 consists of 15 residues. The V gene end was trimmed by 2 bases and the J gene end by 1 base; junction bases not matched to a gene: 3. This CDR3 is CASSLTGESNQPQHF. As DNA, the CDR3 is TGTGCCAGCAGCTTAACAGGGGAAAGCAATCAGCCCCAGCATTTT.